Described below is a single T cell receptor beta chain sequence and its context. Its antigen is not known. The data were obtained in a study of blood T cells in healthy people across ages. The authors drew about 9.9 milliliters of peripheral blood from each donor. They isolated at least 6 million PBMCs from each sample. Primers used in a second PCR of about 7 to 12 cycles were a sample-barcoded 5' primer and a J-beta primer mix. Each CDR3 protein gets one entry after TCRdb re-called the 5' RACE reads with MiXCR. The sample records 650,000 to 700,000 distinct CDR3 sequences, roughly 32% being singletons. Study-wide results and caveats: Naive T cell percentage strongly correlated with TCR beta diversity.

The germline V and J ends were trimmed by 0 bases and 9 bases, with 15 bases remaining between them. The CDR3 length is 14 residues. Looked up from germline, CDR1 is DFQATT and CDR2 is SNEGSKA (reference sequence). The specimen sequenced was blood. The origin of this receptor is an elderly woman in good health. This sequence joins TRBV20-1 and TRBJ1-5; D gene uncertain. This chain's CDR3 is CSARDGSDGAPQHF. Written as DNA, the CDR3 is TGCAGTGCTAGAGATGGTAGTGACGGCGCGCCCCAGCATTTT.